The 22 T cell receptor beta chains listed next were all sequenced from one sample in a study of shared T cell receptors in the human thymus. The assay was immunoSEQ multiplex PCR, and TCRdb's table has in-frame clones only and misses some. The table includes 55,000 to 75,000 clones, nearly 95% detected once. Sequencing was carried out using thymocytes. The source of these receptors is a human donor.

The chain employs TRBV11-2 and TRBJ1-1; D may be TRBD1 (6 bases). The V end was cut by 4 bases, the J end by 0 bases, with 15 bases between. Per the germline V gene, CDR1 is SGHAT and CDR2 is FQNNGV. The CDR3 extends over 16 amino acids. The CDR3 sequence is CASSSTTGRMNTEAFF. CDR3 nucleotide sequence: TGTGCCAGCAGCTCGACGACAGGCAGGATGAACACTGAAGCTTTCTTT.

Only one count was recorded for this clone. The V call is TRBV4-3, the J call TRBJ2-1, with 14 bases matching TRBD2. J was trimmed by 1 base and V by 4 bases; bases with no gene match: 6. The CDR3 has 18 residues. Germline CDR1 is LGHNA and CDR2 is YSLEER. This chain's CDR3 is CASSPRTSGGWSYNEQFF. The CDR3 DNA sequence: TGCGCCAGCAGCCCGAGGACTAGCGGGGGGTGGTCCTACAATGAGCAGTTCTTC.

The rearrangement uses TRBV4-2 and TRBJ1-2; 7 nucleotides line up with TRBD1. This CDR3 has 17 amino acids. Germline trimming cut 4 bases from V and 7 bases from J; bases unmatched to any gene: 18. CDR1 LGHNA and CDR2 YNFKEQ come from the germline V gene. CDR3 sequence reads: CASSPSPRVGGSCGYTF. The DNA of the CDR3 is TGTGCCAGCAGCCCCTCTCCCCGAGTAGGGGGCAGCTGTGGCTACACCTTC.

The chain recombines TRBV7-7 with TRBJ1-1, with D perhaps TRBD1 (5 bases). This CDR3 has 14 residues. The V end was cut by 2 bases, the J end by 0 bases, with 7 bases between. Germline loops: CDR1 SSHAT, CDR2 FNYEAQ (reference sequence). For the CDR3, the DNA is TGTGCCAGCAGCTTATTACAGGTGAACACTGAAGCTTTCTTT. This codes for CASSLLQVNTEAFF.

This clone was seen a single time. The chain carries TRBV19 and TRBJ2-1, with TRBD1 identical over 8 bases. Germline lookup yields CDR1 LNHDA and CDR2 SQIVND (reference sequence). V lost 3 bases to trimming and J lost 6 bases; unmatched junction nucleotides: 7. This CDR3 is built from 15 residues. The CDR3: CASSILGQVANEQFF. The DNA for the CDR3 is TGTGCCAGTAGTATCTTGGGACAGGTTGCCAATGAGCAGTTCTTC.

V gene TRBV6-1 combines with J gene TRBJ2-1; D not certain. Germline-derived CDR1 and CDR2 are MNHNS and SASEGT. V was pared by 1 base and J by 0 bases, with 19 bases between. The length of the CDR3 is 19 residues. The CDR3 sequence is CASSEGRWEGSLSYNEQFF. In nucleotides, the CDR3 is TGTGCCAGCAGTGAAGGGAGATGGGAAGGAAGCCTCTCCTACAATGAGCAGTTCTTC.

The chain links TRBV7-9 to TRBJ1-1, with D perhaps matching TRBD1 (5 bases). The germline V and J ends were trimmed by 5 bases and 5 bases, with 18 bases remaining between them. The germline CDR1 and CDR2 sequences are SEHNR and FQNEAQ (reference sequence). This CDR3 region has 15 residues. In DNA, the CDR3 is TGTGCCAGCAGCCTTATCCGGGACCGAACTACTGAAGCTTTCTTT. This codes for CASSLIRDRTTEAFF.

The chain couples TRBV25-1 to TRBJ2-7, with 8 bases fitting TRBD2. The germline gives CDR1 MGHDK, CDR2 SYGVNS. CDR3 length: 18 residues. The J segment lost 0 bases and the V segment lost 1 base, leaving 11 bases of the junction unmatched. CDR3 in DNA: TGTGCCAGCAGTGAATTTCCCCCTTATAGCGGGGACTCCTACGAGCAGTACTTC. This sequence encodes CASSEFPPYSGDSYEQYF.

The chain combines TRBV10-3 with TRBJ1-2; no firm D call. Germline values: CDR1 ENHRY, CDR2 SYGVKD. V was shortened by 4 bases and J by 2 bases, with 5 bases between the two germline ends. This CDR3 comprises 12 residues. CDR3 in amino acids: CAISAVNYGYTF. The CDR3 DNA reads TGTGCCATCAGTGCCGTAAACTATGGCTACACCTTC.

CDR3 DNA sequence: TGTGCCAGCAGCTTAGTTCGACGGAGATACTCCTACGAGCAGTACTTC. This translates into CASSLVRRRYSYEQYF. The chain carries TRBV11-2 and TRBJ2-7, with unresolved D. Germline V gene lookup returns CDR1 SGHAT and CDR2 FQNNGV. Trimming stripped 1 base from V and 0 bases from J, with 13 bases between. CDR3 length: 16 residues.

CDR3 coding DNA: TGTGCCAGCCCAGACAGGGGTGATGACAATGAGCAGTTCTTC. Translating gives CASPDRGDDNEQFF. The chain is built from TRBV6-8 and TRBJ2-1; 8 bases fit TRBD1. The junction had 8 bases not matched to a gene; V was cut back by 8 bases and J by 5 bases. Germline lookup yields CDR1 MNHGY and CDR2 SAAAGT. The CDR3 totals 14 residues.

The rearrangement uses TRBV6-5 and TRBJ1-4; weak D call: TRBD1 (6 bases). This CDR3 contains 16 residues. V was clipped by 1 base and J by 8 bases, with 17 bases between them. Germline CDR1 MNHEY, CDR2 SVGAGI. DNA for the CDR3: TGTGCCAGCAGTTACTTTCAGGGGCGGGGGAGAGAAAAACTGTTTTTT. It translates to CASSYFQGRGREKLFF.

The CDR3 reads CASSFKISYEQYF. The CDR3 nucleotides read TGTGCCAGCAGTTTCAAGATCTCCTACGAGCAGTACTTC. The gene calls are TRBV7-3 and TRBJ2-7; D ambiguous. Deletions cut 6 bases from V and 0 bases from J, with 9 bases between. The CDR3 contains 13 residues. The germline V gene has CDR1 SGHTA and CDR2 FQGTGA.

This clone was seen only once. The chain is built from TRBV19 and TRBJ2-7; 11 positions agree with TRBD1. V lost 7 bases to trimming and J lost 6 bases; unmatched junction nucleotides: 8. CDR3 size: 14 residues. CDR1 is LNHDA, CDR2 SQIVND, per germline (reference sequence). CDR3 loop: CASTPGQGAGEQYF. CDR3 bases: TGTGCCAGTACCCCCGGACAGGGGGCGGGCGAGCAGTACTTC.

This sequence joins TRBV5-5 and TRBJ1-2, with 7 bases matching TRBD1. The CDR3 totals 15 residues. The V gene's germline CDR1 is SGHKS and CDR2 YYEKEE (reference sequence). V dropped 4 bases and J dropped 4; count of bases not matched to a gene: 10. CDR3 in amino acids: CASSHRDRAGYGYTF. For the CDR3, the DNA is TGTGCCAGCAGCCATCGCGACAGGGCCGGCTATGGCTACACCTTC.

The V gene is TRBV7-2, the J gene TRBJ1-4; D unclear. The CDR3 has 13 residues. Germline CDR1 is SGHTA and CDR2 is FQGNSA. With 8 bases removed from V and 1 base from J, the gap between germline ends came to 8 bases. For the CDR3, the DNA is TGTGCCAGCTCCGTTGAAACTAATGAAAAACTGTTTTTT. Translated: CASSVETNEKLFF.

V and J are TRBV20-1 and TRBJ2-5, with D perhaps being TRBD1 or TRBD2 (6 bases each). Germline values: CDR1 DFQATT, CDR2 SNEGSKA (reference sequence). This CDR3 comprises 11 residues. CDR3 in amino acids: CSPEGGETQYF. The DNA of the CDR3 is TGCAGCCCGGAGGGGGGAGAGACCCAGTACTTC.

This clone showed up just a few times. This chain joins TRBV7-3 and TRBJ1-6, with D possibly TRBD1 on 5 matching bases. In germline, CDR1 is SGHTA, CDR2 FQGTGA. This CDR3 is 15 amino acids long. With 2 bases removed from V and 10 bases from J, the gap between germline ends came to 15 bases. DNA of the CDR3: TGTGCCAGCAGCTTAGGCAGGGTGGTTTTGTCACCCCTCCACTTT. Protein sequence: CASSLGRVVLSPLHF.

This chain links TRBV5-1 with TRBJ2-3, with 9 nucleotides matching TRBD1. CDR1 and CDR2 (germline): SGHRS, YFSETQ. The V segment lost 1 base and the J segment 5 bases; nucleotides outside the gene matches: 11. The length of the CDR3 is 17 residues. This CDR3 is CASSLPQYRGQGDTQYF. The DNA for the CDR3 is TGCGCCAGCAGCTTGCCTCAATACAGGGGGCAGGGAGATACGCAGTATTTT.

This clone was detected only a few times. The V and J genes are TRBV5-4 and TRBJ1-2; D might be TRBD1 (6 bases). Looked up from germline, CDR1 is SGHNT and CDR2 is YYREEE (reference sequence). V was clipped by 2 bases and J by 4 bases, with 9 bases between them. This CDR3 is 13 amino acids long. CDR3 amino acids: CASSFIGGYGYTF. The CDR3 DNA is TGTGCCAGCAGCTTTATAGGGGGCTATGGCTACACCTTC.

The V and J genes are TRBV7-2 and TRBJ2-1, with 8 bases matching TRBD2. Germline V gives CDR1 SGHTA, CDR2 FQGNSA. The CDR3 is 17 residues long. Trimming took 1 base from V and 1 from J; bases not matched to a gene: 6. DNA of the CDR3: TGTGCCAGCAGCTTAGGACCCGGCGGGGGGTCCTACAATGAGCAGTTCTTC. Translating gives CASSLGPGGGSYNEQFF. The full variable domain, with the rest looked up from reference TRBV7-2 and TRBJ2-1, is GAGVSQSPSNKVTEKGKDVELRCDPISGHTALYWYRQSLGQGLEFLIYFQGNSAPDKSGLPSDRFSAERTGGSVSTLTIQRTQQEDSAVYLCASSLGPGGGSYNEQFFGPGTRLTVL.

The chain links TRBV7-4 to TRBJ1-5; TRBD1 aligns across 12 bases. Germline trimming cut 6 bases from V and 0 bases from J; bases unmatched to any gene: 9. Per germline, CDR1 SGHVT and CDR2 SQSDAQ. The CDR3 spans 18 residues. The CDR3 reads CASSPGTGGEDSNQPQHF. The CDR3 bases are TGTGCCAGCAGTCCCGGGACAGGGGGCGAGGATAGCAATCAGCCCCAGCATTTT.